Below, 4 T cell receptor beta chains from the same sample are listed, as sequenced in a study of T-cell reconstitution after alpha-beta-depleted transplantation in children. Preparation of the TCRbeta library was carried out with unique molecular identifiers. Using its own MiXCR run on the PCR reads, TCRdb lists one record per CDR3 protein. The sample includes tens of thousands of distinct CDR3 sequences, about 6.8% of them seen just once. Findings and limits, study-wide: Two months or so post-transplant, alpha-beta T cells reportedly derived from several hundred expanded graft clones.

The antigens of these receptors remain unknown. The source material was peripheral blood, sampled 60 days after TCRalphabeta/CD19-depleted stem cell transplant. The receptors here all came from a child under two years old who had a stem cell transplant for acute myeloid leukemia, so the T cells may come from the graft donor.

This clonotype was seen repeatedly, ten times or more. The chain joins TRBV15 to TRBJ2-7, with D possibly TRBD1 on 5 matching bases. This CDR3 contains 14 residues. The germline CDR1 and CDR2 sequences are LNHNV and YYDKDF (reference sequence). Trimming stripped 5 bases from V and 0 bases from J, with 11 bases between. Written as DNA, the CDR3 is TGTGCCACCAGCCTAGGGCAGGGCTCCTACGAGCAGTACTTC. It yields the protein CATSLGQGSYEQYF.

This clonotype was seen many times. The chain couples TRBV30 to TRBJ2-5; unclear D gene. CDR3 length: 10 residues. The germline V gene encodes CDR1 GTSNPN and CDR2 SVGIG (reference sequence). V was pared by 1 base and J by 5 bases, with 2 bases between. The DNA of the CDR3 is TGTGCCTGGAGTGCCGAGACCCAGTACTTC. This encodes CAWSAETQYF.

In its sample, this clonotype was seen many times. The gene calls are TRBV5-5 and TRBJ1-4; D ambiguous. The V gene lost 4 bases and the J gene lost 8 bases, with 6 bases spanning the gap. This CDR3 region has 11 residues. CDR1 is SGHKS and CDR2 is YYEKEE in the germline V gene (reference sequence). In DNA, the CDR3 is TGTGCCAGCAGCCCAGAGGAAAAACTGTTTTTT. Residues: CASSPEEKLFF. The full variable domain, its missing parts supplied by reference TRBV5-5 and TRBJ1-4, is DAGVTQSPTHLIKTRGQQVTLRCSPISGHKSVSWYQQVLGQGPQFIFQYYEKEERGRGNFPDRFSARQFPNYSSELNVNALLLGDSALYLCASSPEEKLFFGSGTQLSVL.

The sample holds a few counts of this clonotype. CDR3 residues: CASREGLGYTF. In nucleotides, the CDR3 is TGTGCCAGCAGGGAGGGACTAGGCTACACCTTC. The gene calls are TRBV6-6 and TRBJ1-2, with a tentative D call TRBD1 (5 bases). The V and J ends lost 6 bases and 8 bases respectively, with 10 bases between them. Germline V gene lookup returns CDR1 MNHNY and CDR2 SVGAGI (reference sequence). The CDR3 covers 11 residues.